This T cell receptor beta chain was sequenced during a study of Ad26.COV2.S vaccination and SARS-CoV-2 variants (dated by TCRdb to about 2021). Looking at the study overall: Donors in the vaccine arm were drawn from COV1001, a phase I-IIa trial of Ad26.COV2.S in healthy adults that was multicentre, randomized, double-blind and placebo-controlled. Dosing of Ad26.COV2.S was intramuscular, at either 5x10^10 or 1x10^11 viral particles, delivered as one shot or as two shots spaced 56 days apart. TCRbeta repertoire sequencing served as the tool for gauging how specific and how broad the SARS-CoV-2-reactive T cell receptors were following Ad26.COV2.S vaccination. The TCR-sequenced set comprised roughly 30 samples: about 19 Ad26.COV2.S vaccine recipients, 5 placebo recipients and 8 SARS-CoV-2 convalescent individuals. Participants in the trial were split at random into five groups of five each, receiving low-dose or high-dose Ad26.COV2.S once or twice, or else placebo on both occasions. Blinding of investigators to trial group allocation was maintained during experiments and outcome assessment.

CDR1 SGHDN and CDR2 FVKESK were looked up in the germline V gene. Its CDR3 holds 14 amino acids, cysteine through phenylalanine. Only CDR3 DNA remains: 42 bases, in frame from the first base. V sheds 1 base and J sheds 5 bases, leaving 11 bases between their ends. The immunoSEQ Assay was the method used to sequence TCRbeta CDR3 regions. After extraction, genomic DNA underwent amplification by bias-controlled multiplex PCR, followed by high-throughput sequencing. As for the authors' bioinformatics: To quantify the absolute abundance of each unique TCRbeta CDR3 region, sequences were collapsed and filtered. Usable DNA was measured by amplifying reference genes present in all nucleated cells, and TCRbeta template counts were normalized to that usable DNA to estimate T cell fraction. Repertoire TCRs were annotated as SARS-CoV-2-specific by exact matching of V gene, CDR3 amino acid sequence and J gene to a known reactive TCR set. The reference SARS-CoV-2 TCR set was obtained from MIRA and was filtered for enrichment in COVID-19-positive ImmuneCODE repertoires, whereby public or cross-reactive TCRs were removed. Drawing on the MIRA antigens, annotated TCRs were analysed further at the level of specific ORF or position within ORF. Depth was the summed frequency of annotated unique rearrangements, while breadth was defined as annotated unique rearrangements over total unique productive rearrangements. Two-sided Wilcoxon rank-sum tests were applied when comparing TCR breadth between groups. Here the immuneACCESS table is served through TCRdb, limited to in-frame sequences with V and J called. Missing clones are a known gap in these copies; in checked studies unresolved V genes cover under half, and the rest lacks a known reason. V and J calls and clone size are copied from that table; D and trimming were computed from the DNA. In this sample the table shows about 350,000 clones, approximately 86% of which occur a single time. The ten largest clonotypes hold about 10% of the sample.

Summary of the overall study and its limitations: Comparing responses between vaccine doses or regimens was not something the study was powered to do. Substantial breadth of spike-specific CD8+ and CD4+ T cell responses was reported after vaccination. The authors noted that the TCR breadth and depth analyses may have underestimated total T cell responses. Compared with placebo recipients, Ad26.COV2.S recipients showed higher spike-specific TCR breadth (P = 0.0014). Non-spike TCR breadth was comparable between vaccine and placebo recipients, consistent with the vaccine containing only spike.

The treatment or condition label, read with the paper, signifies: roughly 20 received Ad26.COV2.S at low or high dose, single or two shots; roughly five received placebo; per-sample allocation not given. Repertoires of vaccine and placebo recipients were sequenced from samples collected on day 63 after the first injection. In Cohort 1b, about two dozen adults aged 18-55 years were enrolled at a single site in Boston, USA, between 29 July and 7 August 2020. As a vaccine, Ad26.COV2.S was a replication-incompetent adenovirus type 26 vector that expressed a prefusion-stabilized SARS-CoV-2 spike protein derived from the original Wuhan strain. A single count supports this clone. Its antigen is not yet known. It has no much larger one-base neighbor in the sample; base qualities were not kept.

This specimen consisted of peripheral blood, obtained in a trial of Ad26.COV2.S vaccine versus placebo. This TCR was sampled from a person between 18 and 65 years old who received the Ad26.COV2.S COVID-19 vaccine or a placebo. The receptor chain draws on TRBV14 and TRBJ2-5, with TRBD1 as a weak D call on 5 bases. The CDR3 here reads CASSQGAGLETQYF. The nucleotides are TGTGCCAGCAGCCAAGGAGCAGGGCTTGAGACCCAGTACTTC. The reference TRBV14 and TRBJ2-5 proteins fill in what lies around the CDR3, so the full variable domain reads EAGVTQFPSHSVIEKGQTVTLRCDPISGHDNLYWYRRVMGKEIKFLLHFVKESKQDESGMPNNRFLAERTGGTYSTLKVQPAELEDSGVYFCASSQGAGLETQYFGPGTRLLVL.